This is a list of T cell receptor beta chains from one sample in a study of OX40 agonist ivuxolimab in advanced cancers. Libraries were prepared by immunoSEQ multiplex PCR; TCRdb keeps only in-frame clonotypes and omits some of them. The data show just over 60,000 clones, about 92% seen once. This specimen consisted of CD4+ or CD8+ T cells sorted from blood, obtained in a trial of the OX40 agonist ivuxolimab. The receptors originated from an adult with an advanced solid tumor such as melanoma, head and neck, liver or kidney cancer. CDR3s include the opening cysteine and the closing phenylalanine or tryptophan. Each record gives: D gene, V gene, clone size, J gene, CDR3 protein, CDR3 DNA. A D gene is named only where the DNA matches it firmly. Where a row states a size, it is once, few, many or the class of an expanded clone; other rows omit it.

TRBD2	TRBV13	few	TRBJ2-7	CASSGGRPSYEQYF	TGTGCCAGCAGCGGCGGGAGGCCCTCCTACGAGCAGTACTTC
.	TRBV2	.	TRBJ2-4	CASSEADRTAQYF	TGTGCCAGCAGTGAAGCGGATCGGACAGCCCAGTACTTC
TRBD1	TRBV2	once	TRBJ1-4	CANRQGALTDEKLFF	TGTGCCAACAGACAGGGGGCGCTTACTGATGAAAAACTGTTTTTT
.	TRBV30	.	TRBJ1-4	CAWTKGPFEKLFF	TGTGCCTGGACAAAAGGTCCATTCGAAAAACTGTTTTTT
TRBD1	TRBV30	.	TRBJ1-2	CAWSAPGGVDYGYTF	TGTGCCTGGAGTGCACCAGGGGGAGTAGACTATGGCTACACCTTC
.	TRBV29-1	once	TRBJ2-5	CGVEGGGRGQETQYF	TGCGGCGTTGAGGGGGGTGGCAGGGGCCAAGAGACCCAGTACTTC
TRBD2	TRBV19	once	TRBJ2-7	CASREGGEKQYF	TGTGCCAGTAGAGAGGGAGGGGAAAAGCAGTACTTC
TRBD2	TRBV7-2	.	TRBJ2-5	CASSLERGGGAGGETQYF	TGTGCCAGCAGCTTAGAAAGAGGCGGGGGGGCCGGTGGAGAGACCCAGTACTTC
.	TRBV13	once	TRBJ2-3	CASSLVFEGRGLLNTQYF	TGTGCCAGCAGCTTAGTCTTTGAGGGGCGGGGGCTCCTCAATACGCAGTATTTT
TRBD2	TRBV7-3	few	TRBJ2-1	CASSLYSHLTSGSLNEQFF	TGTGCCAGCAGCTTATATTCCCATCTAACTAGCGGGAGTTTAAATGAGCAGTTCTTC
.	TRBV27	.	TRBJ2-5	CATSLDARSEETQYF	TGTGCCACCTCGCTTGATGCCCGATCCGAGGAGACCCAGTACTTC
.	TRBV2	.	TRBJ1-3	CASSAMQGTFSGNTIYF	TGTGCCAGCAGTGCTATGCAGGGGACCTTCTCTGGAAACACCATATATTTT
.	TRBV25-1	.	TRBJ2-6	CASGFSGANVLTF	TGTGCCAGTGGTTTCTCTGGGGCCAACGTCCTGACTTTC
.	TRBV7-3	.	TRBJ2-2	CASSEPWRMNTGELFF	TGTGCCAGCAGCGAACCATGGAGGATGAACACCGGGGAGCTGTTTTTT
.	TRBV19	.	TRBJ2-1	CASSEGGISYNEQFF	TGTGCCAGTAGTGAGGGTGGGATCTCCTACAATGAGCAGTTCTTC
.	TRBV19	few	TRBJ2-5	CASSIFGQGGETQYF	TGTGCCAGTAGTATATTTGGGCAGGGTGGCGAGACCCAGTACTTC
.	TRBV7-9	.	TRBJ1-1	CASSSNQNTEAFF	TGTGCCAGCAGCTCCAATCAGAACACTGAAGCTTTCTTT
TRBD1	TRBV4-1	.	TRBJ2-7	CASSQDNRGYEQYF	TGCGCCAGCAGCCAAGATAACAGGGGGTACGAGCAGTACTTC
.	TRBV19	.	TRBJ2-5	CASSTTAGETQYF	TGTGCCAGTAGCACCACCGCCGGGGAGACCCAGTACTTC
.	TRBV7-9	.	TRBJ1-1	CASSLDKYWGARTEAFF	TGTGCCAGCAGCTTAGATAAGTATTGGGGGGCGCGCACTGAAGCTTTCTTT
TRBD2	TRBV6-1	.	TRBJ2-1	CASSEPGLAGGEQFF	TGTGCCAGCAGTGAACCGGGACTAGCGGGTGGTGAGCAGTTCTTC
.	TRBV16	.	TRBJ2-7	CASSPRAEGYEQYF	TGTGCCAGCAGCCCGCGGGCGGAAGGCTACGAGCAGTACTTC
TRBD1	TRBV19	.	TRBJ1-1	CASSILTGYVSEAFF	TGTGCCAGTAGTATCCTGACAGGGTATGTCTCTGAAGCTTTCTTT
TRBD2	TRBV11-2	once	TRBJ2-1	CASSLVRSSGSRNEQFF	TGTGCCAGCAGCTTAGTTCGGTCTAGCGGGAGTCGAAATGAGCAGTTCTTC
TRBD1	TRBV19	.	TRBJ1-4	CASSPRQGGDEKLFF	TGTGCCAGTAGTCCCCGACAGGGCGGAGATGAAAAACTGTTTTTT
.	TRBV10-3	once	TRBJ1-3	CAISESNTLGNTIYF	TGTGCCATCAGTGAGTCGAATACCTTAGGAAACACCATATATTTT
TRBD1	TRBV6-1	.	TRBJ2-3	CASSDAGGIGADTQYF	TGTGCCAGCAGTGACGCAGGGGGTATTGGTGCAGATACGCAGTATTTT
TRBD1	TRBV27	.	TRBJ2-7	CASSFLGQDSYEQYF	TGTGCCAGCAGTTTTTTAGGACAGGACTCCTACGAGCAGTACTTC
TRBD2	TRBV5-1	.	TRBJ2-5	CASSPLTSGRGPETQYF	TGCGCCAGCAGCCCGCTTACTAGCGGGAGGGGTCCTGAGACCCAGTACTTC
.	TRBV9	.	TRBJ2-6	CASSTRDAGANVLTF	TGTGCCAGCAGCACTCGGGACGCTGGGGCCAACGTCCTGACTTTC
.	TRBV6-1	.	TRBJ1-6	CASSRDVRTSPLHF	TGTGCCAGCAGTCGGGATGTTCGGACTTCACCCCTCCACTTT
.	TRBV2	.	TRBJ2-7	CASRGWHEQYF	TGTGCCAGCAGGGGGTGGCACGAGCAGTACTTC
TRBD2	TRBV19	.	TRBJ2-5	CASSPGTSGRAVETQYF	TGTGCCAGTAGTCCAGGGACTAGCGGGAGGGCCGTAGAGACCCAGTACTTC
TRBD1	TRBV27	.	TRBJ1-6	CASNRQGSNSPLHF	TGTGCCAGCAACAGACAGGGGTCGAATTCACCCCTCCACTTT
.	TRBV6-5	.	TRBJ1-3	CASSYSGRVSGNTIYF	TGTGCCAGCAGTTACTCCGGGAGGGTCTCTGGAAACACCATATATTTT
.	TRBV23-1	.	TRBJ2-7	CASSQPRGRLYEQYF	TGCGCCAGCAGTCAACCGCGGGGAAGGCTCTACGAGCAGTACTTC
.	TRBV6-5	.	TRBJ1-2	CASSYRNAGYTF	TGTGCCAGCAGTTACCGTAACGCGGGCTACACCTTC
.	TRBV7-9	.	TRBJ1-3	CASSSGPRSGNTIYF	TGTGCCAGCAGCTCCGGGCCGCGCTCTGGAAACACCATATATTTT
TRBD2	TRBV4-1	.	TRBJ2-7	CASSQDRASGSYEQYF	TGCGCCAGCAGCCAAGATAGGGCTAGCGGGAGTTACGAGCAGTACTTC
.	TRBV7-3	.	TRBJ2-2	CASSRDYGGGELFF	TGTGCCAGCAGCCGAGACTATGGTGGTGGGGAGCTGTTTTTT
.	TRBV12-5	.	TRBJ1-6	CASGLETSGLRKYSYNSPLHF	TGTGCTAGTGGTTTGGAAACATCCGGGTTACGTAAGTACTCCTATAATTCACCCCTCCACTTT
.	TRBV19	.	TRBJ2-2	CASSIRGITGELFF	TGTGCCAGTAGTATCAGGGGAATCACCGGGGAGCTGTTTTTT
.	TRBV2	.	TRBJ2-7	CASSGAVEEQYF	TGTGCCAGCAGTGGAGCGGTAGAGGAGCAGTACTTC
TRBD1	TRBV28	.	TRBJ1-2	CASSLSQGAEGYTF	TGTGCCAGCAGTTTATCACAGGGGGCTGAGGGCTACACCTTC
TRBD2	TRBV5-1	.	TRBJ2-4	CASSLETSGGSGNIQYF	TGCGCCAGCAGCTTGGAGACTAGCGGGGGGTCAGGAAACATTCAGTACTTC
.	TRBV5-1	.	TRBJ1-1	CASSSPGHSNTEAFF	TGCGCCAGCAGCTCGCCGGGACACTCAAACACTGAAGCTTTCTTT
.	TRBV11-3	.	TRBJ2-2	CASSFVGELFF	TGTGCCAGCAGCTTCGTCGGGGAGCTGTTTTTT
TRBD1	TRBV5-1	.	TRBJ2-1	CASSSAGGKHNEQFF	TGCGCCAGCAGCTCAGCAGGGGGCAAGCACAATGAGCAGTTCTTC
TRBD2	TRBV30	.	TRBJ2-3	CAWIKLAGGTGGTDTQYF	TGTGCCTGGATTAAACTAGCGGGGGGGACTGGCGGCACAGATACGCAGTATTTT
.	TRBV18	.	TRBJ2-1	CASSQGHEQFF	TGTGCCAGCTCACAAGGGCATGAGCAGTTCTTC
.	TRBV30	.	TRBJ1-2	CAWRVSGIQLANYGYTF	TGTGCCTGGAGGGTGTCGGGAATTCAGCTTGCTAACTATGGCTACACCTTC
TRBD1	TRBV18	.	TRBJ1-2	CASSLQGGYGYTF	TGTGCCAGCTCACTCCAGGGGGGGTATGGCTACACCTTC
.	TRBV5-6	.	TRBJ1-3	CASSPLDSGNTIYF	TGTGCCAGCAGCCCATTAGACTCTGGAAACACCATATATTTT